The 2 T cell receptor beta chains in this list originate from one sample, sequenced in a study of STAT3 mutations in large granular lymphocyte leukemia. The study's findings and limits: In T-cell large granular lymphocyte leukemia, about half of patients showed multiple immunodominant subclonotypes.

Data came from immunoSEQ multiplex PCR; TCRdb stores just in-frame clones and leaves some out. The sample yields roughly 10,000 clones, 80% to 95% seen once. Their specific antigens are unknown. Sequenced input: peripheral blood mononuclear cells. The origin of the receptors is a man aged 60 to 75 with T-cell large granular lymphocyte leukemia. Some clones in this sample may be carry-over from other donors' samples.

V is TRBV30 and J is TRBJ2-2, with D unresolved. Trimming pared 8 bases from V and 8 bases from J, leaving 12 bases between. Looked up from germline, CDR1 is GTSNPN and CDR2 is SVGIG (reference sequence). CDR3 length equals 11 residues. In DNA form, the CDR3 reads TGTGCCCAAGGCCGGTGGGGGGAGCTGTTTTTT. Translating it yields CAQGRWGELFF.

As concerns this clone: Other DNA sequences in the sample encode the same CDR3. This rearrangement joins TRBV7-9 to TRBJ2-1, with 9 nucleotides matching TRBD2. V trimming: 0 bases; J trimming: 1 base; junction bases outside the gene matches: 1. CDR3 length equals 16 residues. Germline CDR1 SEHNR, CDR2 FQNEAQ (reference sequence). The CDR3 is CASSLALAGSYNEQFF. The CDR3 nucleotides are TGTGCCAGCAGCTTAGCGCTAGCGGGATCCTACAATGAGCAGTTCTTC.